This TCR beta chain was identified during a study of cytotoxic CD8 clonotypes in ibrutinib-treated CLL. The V end was cut by 0 bases, the J end by 4 bases, with 10 bases between. The length of the CDR3 is 14 residues. Germline lookup yields CDR1 SGHAT and CDR2 FQNNGV. Some clones are missing from TCRdb's copy, which holds only in-frame ones; the method was immunoSEQ multiplex PCR. Found here are more than 50,000 clones, approximately 62% of them singletons; the top ten hold roughly 15%. Sequences were derived from PBMCs, sampled after 12 months of ibrutinib treatment. This receptor was identified in a human donor with chronic lymphocytic leukemia. The chain recombines TRBV11-2 with TRBJ2-7; D is uncertain. For the CDR3, the DNA is TGTGCCAGCAGCTTAGATCACCCGAATTACGAGCAGTACTTC. It specifies CASSLDHPNYEQYF.